This T cell receptor (beta chain) was obtained from a study of CD8 T cells in ankylosing spondylitis. The study's findings and limits: Characteristic, it appeared, of ankylosing spondylitis blood was a TCR beta motif of fewer than 10 highly homologous variants. Matched ankylosing spondylitis synovial fluid reportedly contained a significantly enriched population of disease-linked clones. Prior work had noted some motif variants in reactive arthritis blood and synovial fluid.

This clonotype was seen a few times. Its specificity is unknown. The TCR beta libraries were generated through quantitative 5'-RACE incorporating molecular barcodes. One entry per CDR3 protein, called by TCRdb with MiXCR from the 5' RACE reads. The data show 150,000 to 200,000 distinct CDR3 sequences, 13% seen once. The source material was blood, either unsorted or a sorted T cell fraction (not recorded which). The clonotype was recovered from a female donor with ankylosing spondylitis or in good health (not recorded which).

In DNA form, the CDR3 reads TGTGCCAGCAACCTAGGGGAGGACGGCTACACCTTC. It is translated as CASNLGEDGYTF. This chain links TRBV6-2 or TRBV6-3 with TRBJ1-2; TRBD1 might be the D (5 bases). Germline V gene lookup returns CDR1 MNHEY and CDR2 SVGEGT. The V end lost 7 bases, the J end lost 8 bases, and 14 bases lay between the germline ends. The CDR3 loop spans 12 amino acids.